The clone carrying this T cell receptor beta chain was detected only a few times. These data belong to a study of beta chain features in type 1 diabetes. Germline CDR1 is GTSNPN and CDR2 is SVGIG (reference sequence). The CDR3 is 16 residues long. V was pared by 4 bases and J by 7 bases, with 24 bases between. As every portion of the isolated RNA was reverse transcribed, the sequencing read expressed TCRB transcripts. Sequencing was performed with immunoSEQ multiplex PCR; in TCRdb, only in-frame clones are kept and a portion is missing. This repertoire shows 400,000 to 600,000 clones, approximately 30% found once; its top ten account for about 0.065%.

Sequenced sample: naive CD4+ T cells from blood. The TCR sequence derives from a young man in good health. V and J are TRBV30 and TRBJ2-3; D is tentatively TRBD1 or TRBD2 (5 bases each). This chain's CDR3 is CAWNLRDAYKRNTQYF. CDR3 nucleotide sequence: TGTGCCTGGAATCTCCGGGACGCCTACAAGAGGAATACGCAGTATTTT.